This TCR beta chain was sequenced for a study of blood T cell repertoires in COVID-19. Study in general: There were acute and convalescent COVID-19 samples, and they came from the United States, Italy and Spain. T cells, B-cell-depleted T cells, or PBMCs provided the cDNA or gDNA that served as material.

In the authors' workflow: Amplifying reference gene primers gave estimates of nucleated cell counts. The assay was immunoSEQ multiplex PCR, and TCRdb's table has in-frame clones only and misses some. The D gene and trimming were derived from the DNA, and the V and J assignments and clone size from that table. The sample holds 89,000 or so clones, more than 90% seen once. The sample comprised peripheral blood. This clonotype was obtained from a human donor with active COVID-19. The donor label of this sample is uncertain.

CDR3 DNA: TGTGCCAGCAGCTTAGTTGGCAGGGTCGACACCATATATTTT. Its protein product is CASSLVGRVDTIYF. V usage is TRBV7-9 and J usage is TRBJ1-3; a weak D match, TRBD1 (5 bases). CDR1 SEHNR and CDR2 FQNEAQ come from the germline V gene (reference sequence). V lost 1 base to trimming and J lost 8 bases, with 12 bases between them. CDR3 length: 14 amino acids.